The present entry profiles one TCR beta chain with its context. The CDR3 length is 14 residues. Germline CDR1 and CDR2: MNHNY and SVGAGI (reference sequence). These data are taken from a study of cytomegalovirus exposure and HLA in healthy donors. PCR primers comprised 60 Vbeta and 13 Jbeta primers. The repertoire was sequenced with immunoSEQ multiplex PCR; TCRdb's copy has only in-frame clones and lacks some. The sample holds 150,000 or so clones, roughly 72% seen once. The sample taken for sequencing was PBMCs. The source of this sequence is a male donor in good health and CMV-seronegative. The chain carries TRBV6-6 and TRBJ2-5; TRBD1 matches 7 bases. The DNA end is more similar to TRBJ2-7, so the J call may be wrong. The CDR3 spells CASSRTGQSYEQYF. The CDR3 DNA is TGTGCCAGCTCACGGACAGGCCAGTCCTACGAGCAGTACTTC.